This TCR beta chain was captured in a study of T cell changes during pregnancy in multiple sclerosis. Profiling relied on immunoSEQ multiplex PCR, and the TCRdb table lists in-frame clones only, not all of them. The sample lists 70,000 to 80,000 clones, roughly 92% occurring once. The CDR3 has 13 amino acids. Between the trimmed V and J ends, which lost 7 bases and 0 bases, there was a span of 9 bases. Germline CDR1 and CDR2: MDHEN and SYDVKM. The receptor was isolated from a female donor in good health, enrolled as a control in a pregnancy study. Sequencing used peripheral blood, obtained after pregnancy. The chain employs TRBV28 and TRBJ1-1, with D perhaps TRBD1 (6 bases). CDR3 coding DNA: TGTGCCAGCAATGGGGGCTTGAACACTGAAGCTTTCTTT. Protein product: CASNGGLNTEAFF.